This TCR beta chain derives from a study of cytomegalovirus exposure and HLA in healthy donors. Trimming took 6 bases from V and 6 from J; bases not matched to a gene: 8. This CDR3 is built from 15 residues. Germline lookup yields CDR1 MNHEY and CDR2 SVGAGI. This clone was counted only a few times. It was with 60 Vbeta and 13 Jbeta primers that the PCR ran. Method: immunoSEQ multiplex PCR; TCRdb's copy keeps in-frame clones and lacks some. The sample lists roughly 100,000 clones; about 70% were seen once. The source is a boy aged 5-17 years in good health and CMV-seronegative. Sequencing used PBMCs. The chain is built from TRBV6-5 and TRBJ2-1; TRBD1 matches 10 bases. The CDR3, as DNA: TGTGCCAGCAGCCCAGGGACAGGGGCCGGCAATGAGCAGTTCTTC. Translating it yields CASSPGTGAGNEQFF.